What follows is one T cell receptor beta chain and its context. What it recognizes is unknown. The study ran its PCR with 60 Vbeta and 13 Jbeta primers. Measured with immunoSEQ multiplex PCR; TCRdb has only the in-frame clones, and not every one. This listing includes about 120,000 clones. This sample stems from a study of cytomegalovirus exposure and HLA in healthy donors. Study-wide context: The study's early data release held roughly 91 million unique TCRs from HLA-typed donors.

Notes on the study in general: TCR beta chains numbering more than 150 were designated cytomegalovirus-associated.

The CDR3 spans 12 residues. Between the trimmed V and J ends, which lost 4 bases and 4 bases, there was a span of 4 bases. From germline, CDR1 is MDHEN and CDR2 SYDVKM. The source is a man aged 35-49 years in good health and CMV-seropositive. The sequenced sample was PBMCs. V usage is TRBV28 and J usage is TRBJ2-2; D is uncertain. The CDR3 DNA follows: TGTGCCAGCAGTTCTTCCACCGGGGAGCTGTTTTTT. Its protein is CASSSSTGELFF.